Following are 31 T cell receptor beta chains from one sample sequenced in a study of blood T cell repertoires in COVID-19. Only in-frame clones appear in the TCRdb table, and some are missing; sequencing was by immunoSEQ multiplex PCR. The sample records approximately 89,000 clones, more than 80% being singletons. Sequenced input: peripheral blood. These receptor sequences come from a woman over 75 with acute or convalescent COVID-19.

V gene TRBV5-1 combines with J gene TRBJ2-1; 7 nucleotides agree with TRBD1. Germline V CDR1 and CDR2: SGHRS, YFSETQ. With V trimmed by 4 bases and J by 1 base, 5 bases remained unmatched. The CDR3 runs 15 residues. The CDR3 DNA reads TGCGCCAGCAGCCACGGGACAGTTTCCTACAATGAGCAGTTCTTC. This gives the protein CASSHGTVSYNEQFF.

The chain carries TRBV18 and TRBJ2-3; 8 nucleotides align to TRBD2. V lost 4 bases and J lost 5; bases outside the gene matches: 17. The CDR3 has 18 amino acids. Per the germline V gene, CDR1 is KGHSH and CDR2 is LQKENI. The CDR3 DNA reads TGTGCCAGCTCACTACACAGTGGGACGCGGGGGGAGAGAGATACGCAGTATTTT. This gives the protein CASSLHSGTRGERDTQYF.

This clone has more than one count but fewer than ten. V and J are TRBV7-9 and TRBJ2-1; the D gene is possibly TRBD1 (6 bases). The CDR3 totals 13 residues. CDR1 is SEHNR, CDR2 FQNEAQ, per germline (reference sequence). Trimming removed 4 bases at V and 4 bases at J, with 8 bases between. The CDR3 here is CASSSTGYNEQFF. Written as DNA, the CDR3 is TGTGCCAGCAGCTCGACAGGTTACAATGAGCAGTTCTTC.

This chain links TRBV27 with TRBJ2-5, with 8 bases matching TRBD2. The V segment lost 2 bases and the J segment 4 bases; nucleotides outside the gene matches: 6. The CDR3 extends over 15 amino acids. Germline V CDR1 and CDR2: MNHEY, SMNVEV (reference sequence). CDR3 amino acids: CASSLRSGRAETQYF. The DNA for the CDR3 is TGTGCCAGCAGTTTAAGAAGCGGGAGAGCAGAGACCCAGTACTTC.

The V call is TRBV5-1, the J call TRBJ2-5, with TRBD2 matching over 8 bases. Germline V gene data show CDR1 as SGHRS and CDR2 as YFSETQ. The CDR3 has 14 residues. V lost 5 bases, J lost 4 bases, and 7 bases stayed unmatched. This chain's CDR3 is CASSVPGLGETQYF. DNA of the CDR3: TGCGCCAGCAGTGTACCGGGACTAGGAGAGACCCAGTACTTC. Full variable domain (remainder filled in from reference TRBV5-1 and TRBJ2-5): KAGVTQTPRYLIKTRGQQVTLSCSPISGHRSVSWYQQTPGQGLQFLFEYFSETQRNKGNFPGRFSGRQFSNSRSEMNVSTLELGDSALYLCASSVPGLGETQYFGPGTRLLVL.

The rearrangement uses TRBV7-7 and TRBJ2-3; a weak D match, TRBD2 (6 bases). The ends were cut back, 5 bases at V and 4 bases at J, with 19 bases in the middle. The CDR3 sequence is 16 residues long. Looked up from germline, CDR1 is SSHAT and CDR2 is FNYEAQ (reference sequence). The CDR3, as DNA: TGTGCCAGCAGCCGGGGGAGCTCTAGCTCACCAGATACGCAGTATTTT. Protein product: CASSRGSSSSPDTQYF.

The V call is TRBV5-1, the J call TRBJ2-3; 14 bases map to TRBD2. The germline V gene has CDR1 SGHRS and CDR2 YFSETQ. The CDR3 has 20 residues. V trimming: 1 base; J trimming: 7 bases; junction bases outside the gene matches: 17. The CDR3: CASSLTVRLAGGGAMNTQYF. Written as DNA, the CDR3 is TGCGCCAGCAGCTTGACGGTGCGACTAGCGGGAGGGGGGGCAATGAATACGCAGTATTTT.

This chain uses TRBV2 with TRBJ2-3; D might be TRBD2 (5 bases). Per germline, CDR1 SNHLY and CDR2 FYNNEI. The V gene lost 0 bases and the J gene lost 6 bases, with 10 bases spanning the gap. CDR3 size: 14 residues. The CDR3: CASSEARPGDTQYF. CDR3 nucleotides: TGTGCCAGCAGTGAAGCGCGTCCGGGGGATACGCAGTATTTT.

The chain uses TRBV7-9 and TRBJ1-1, with D unclear. The CDR3 spans 11 residues. Germline V gives CDR1 SEHNR, CDR2 FQNEAQ (reference sequence). V lost 3 bases to trimming and J lost 11 bases, with 10 bases between them. The CDR3 region is CASSFERSAFF. CDR3 in DNA: TGTGCCAGCAGCTTCGAACGTAGCGCTTTCTTT.

The chain combines TRBV6-5 with TRBJ2-5; a possible D gene is TRBD1 (8 bases). CDR1 and CDR2 from the germline V gene are MNHEY and SVGAGI. Trimming stripped 8 bases from V and 5 bases from J, with 18 bases between. The CDR3 loop spans 14 amino acids. This CDR3 reads CASGLGQGGETQYF. The DNA for the CDR3 is TGTGCCAGCGGACTTGGACAGGGAGGGGAGACCCAGTACTTC.

This clone has a handful of counts. This sequence joins TRBV9 and TRBJ2-5, with a tentative D call TRBD1 (7 bases). CDR3 length: 17 amino acids. Germline V gene lookup returns CDR1 SGDLS and CDR2 YYNGEE. The ends were cut back, 0 bases at V and 5 bases at J, with 20 bases in the middle. CDR3 sequence: CASSVGSGRGRGETQYF. CDR3 in DNA: TGTGCCAGCAGCGTAGGTAGCGGAAGGGGGCGCGGTGAGACCCAGTACTTC. The whole variable domain, remainder taken from reference TRBV9 and TRBJ2-5, is DSGVTQTPKHLITATGQRVTLRCSPRSGDLSVYWYQQSLDQGLQFLIQYYNGEERAKGNILERFSAQQFPDLHSELNLSSLELGDSALYFCASSVGSGRGRGETQYFGPGTRLLVL.

This clone was picked up a small number of times. The chain carries TRBV7-9 and TRBJ1-4, with TRBD1 identical over 7 bases. Germline assignment: CDR1 SEHNR and CDR2 FQNEAQ (reference sequence). V lost 5 bases and J lost 8; bases outside the gene matches: 8. The length of the CDR3 is 14 residues. The DNA of the CDR3 is TGTGCCAGCAGCCGCCAGGGGGTTGGAGAAAAACTGTTTTTT. Translated, it gives CASSRQGVGEKLFF.

The CDR3 loop is CASSLAPVQGGRSPLHF. CDR3 coding DNA: TGCGCCAGCAGCTTGGCCCCCGTTCAGGGGGGTAGGTCACCCCTCCACTTT. This chain connects TRBV5-1 to TRBJ1-6, with 7 bases aligning to TRBD1. V shed 0 bases and J 10 bases; nucleotides not matched to a gene: 13. The CDR3 runs 17 residues. The germline CDR1 and CDR2 sequences are SGHRS and YFSETQ.

The chain has TRBV3-1 (or the pseudogene TRBV3-2) and TRBJ1-1; D is undetermined. Trimming shortened V by 3 bases and J by 5 bases, and 16 bases separated the two germline ends. The germline V gene encodes CDR1 LGHDT and CDR2 YNNKEL (reference sequence). The CDR3 has 15 residues. CDR3 DNA sequence: TGTGCCAGCAGCCACGCGGCGGCAGTTGGAACTGAAGCTTTCTTT. The encoded protein is CASSHAAAVGTEAFF.

The chain employs TRBV7-9 and TRBJ2-7, with D possibly TRBD1 on 6 matching bases. V was shortened by 5 bases and J by 5 bases, with 19 bases between the two germline ends. CDR1 and CDR2 (germline): SEHNR, FQNEAQ (reference sequence). This CDR3 region has 15 residues. The CDR3 protein is CASSEQGLRFDEQYF. CDR3 in DNA: TGTGCCAGCAGCGAACAGGGCCTGCGCTTCGACGAGCAGTACTTC.

The gene calls are TRBV5-4 and TRBJ2-5, with D perhaps TRBD2 (5 bases). With 4 bases removed from V and 2 bases from J, the gap between germline ends came to 9 bases. The CDR3 loop spans 13 amino acids. Germline V gives CDR1 SGHNT, CDR2 YYREEE (reference sequence). The CDR3 region is CASSLGDQETQYF. The CDR3 DNA sequence: TGTGCCAGCAGCCTCGGGGATCAAGAGACCCAGTACTTC.

This clone has more than one count but fewer than ten. The chain links TRBV7-2 to TRBJ2-1; maybe TRBD2 (5 bases). Germline assignment: CDR1 SGHTA and CDR2 FQGNSA. This CDR3 spans 14 amino acids. The V gene lost 5 bases and the J gene lost 9 bases, with 17 bases spanning the gap. Here the CDR3 DNA reads TGTGCCAGCAGCCTCCAAACTAGAAAAGGTGAGCAGTTCTTC. Its protein product is CASSLQTRKGEQFF.

This sequence joins TRBV5-6 and TRBJ1-1, with 8 bases that match TRBD1. The CDR3 consists of 15 residues. The germline V gene encodes CDR1 SGHDT and CDR2 YYEEEE. The V and J ends lost 5 bases and 8 bases, in that order; junction bases with no gene match: 14. CDR3 coding DNA: TGTGCCAGCAGACTGATCGCAGGGGGCAAACGCGAAGCTTTCTTT. Encoded protein: CASRLIAGGKREAFF.

This sequence joins TRBV2 and TRBJ1-2; 12 bases line up with TRBD1. Unmatched junction bases numbered 12, after V lost 4 bases and J lost 3 bases. The CDR3 runs 18 residues. Germline V gene data show CDR1 as SNHLY and CDR2 as FYNNEI. The CDR3 here is CASSGWALGTGGHYGYTF. The CDR3 nucleotides read TGTGCCAGCAGTGGGTGGGCACTGGGGACAGGGGGCCACTATGGCTACACCTTC.

This chain connects TRBV11-1 to TRBJ2-1, with no clear D. Per germline, CDR1 SGHAT and CDR2 FQDESV (reference sequence). The CDR3 totals 15 residues. V gave up 1 base and J gave up 0 bases, with 7 bases separating them. The CDR3 here is CASSLGSSSYNEQFF. Here the CDR3 DNA reads TGTGCCAGCAGCTTAGGATCGAGCTCCTACAATGAGCAGTTCTTC.

The V gene is TRBV20-1, the J gene TRBJ2-1; a possible D gene is TRBD2 (6 bases). Trimming stripped 3 bases from V and 4 bases from J, with 13 bases between. The CDR3 is 14 amino acids. Germline V CDR1 and CDR2: DFQATT, SNEGSKA (reference sequence). CDR3 sequence (DNA): TGCAGTGCTAGTCTCCGCGGGGCGTACAATGAGCAGTTCTTC. Protein sequence: CSASLRGAYNEQFF.

This chain links TRBV20-1 with TRBJ1-1; 8 bases align to TRBD1. V shed 3 bases and J 1 base; nucleotides not matched to a gene: 1. CDR3 length equals 13 residues. CDR1 and CDR2 from the germline V gene are DFQATT and SNEGSKA (reference sequence). The CDR3 protein is CSASGTGNTEAFF. CDR3 DNA sequence: TGCAGTGCTAGTGGGACAGGGAACACTGAAGCTTTCTTT.

This clone was seen once. V is TRBV6-8 and J is TRBJ1-2, with 9 bases that match TRBD1. Trimming cost V 6 bases and J 8 bases; bases outside gene matches: 7. The germline V gene has CDR1 MNHGY and CDR2 SAAAGT. The CDR3 is made up of 13 amino acids. The CDR3 loop reads CASSEQGAVGYTF. The CDR3 DNA follows: TGTGCCAGCAGCGAACAGGGGGCGGTCGGCTACACCTTC.

The rearrangement uses TRBV11-3 and TRBJ2-2, with 9 bases lining up with TRBD1. V shed 7 bases and J 8 bases; nucleotides not matched to a gene: 17. CDR1 is SGHNT, CDR2 YENEEA, per germline. This CDR3 has 17 residues. The CDR3 nucleotides are TGTGCCAGCACTCCGGGACAGGGACCAGATGTTGGTGGGGAGCTGTTTTTT. Translated: CASTPGQGPDVGGELFF.

This sequence joins TRBV5-1 and TRBJ2-3; 13 positions match TRBD2. This CDR3 comprises 14 residues. V gave up 4 bases and J gave up 6 bases; unmatched junction bases: 2. CDR1 SGHRS and CDR2 YFSETQ come from the germline V gene. The CDR3 spells CASSGLAGADTQYF. DNA of the CDR3: TGCGCCAGCAGCGGACTAGCGGGGGCGGATACGCAGTATTTT.

CDR3 in DNA: TGTGCCAGCAGCCCACAACCCCCCAGGATAGGCGGGGAGCTGTTTTTT. Protein sequence: CASSPQPPRIGGELFF. The chain couples TRBV7-3 to TRBJ2-2; the D is unclear. V lost 5 bases, J lost 7 bases, and 20 bases lay in between. This CDR3 comprises 16 residues. Germline V gene data show CDR1 as SGHTA and CDR2 as FQGTGA.

The chain recombines TRBV7-9 with TRBJ1-2; the match to TRBD1 covers 7 bases. The J segment lost 0 bases and the V segment lost 6 bases, leaving 4 bases of the junction unmatched. CDR1 and CDR2 (germline): SEHNR, FQNEAQ (reference sequence). The CDR3 consists of 14 residues. In DNA, the CDR3 is TGTGCCAGCAGATCCGGGACAGCTAACTATGGCTACACCTTC. Amino acids: CASRSGTANYGYTF.

Of note for this clone: Other DNA sequences in this sample translate to the same CDR3. The chain couples TRBV5-1 to TRBJ2-2; D gene ambiguous. Per the germline V gene, CDR1 is SGHRS and CDR2 is YFSETQ. The CDR3 has 15 amino acids. Trimming pared 0 bases from V and 1 base from J, leaving 7 bases between. In DNA form, the CDR3 reads TGCGCCAGCAGCTTGGGCCCCGGGAACACCGGGGAGCTGTTTTTT. Protein sequence: CASSLGPGNTGELFF.

The rearrangement joins TRBV6-5 to TRBJ2-5, with TRBD2 matching over 12 bases. CDR1 and CDR2 (germline): MNHEY, SVGAGI. This CDR3 spans 13 amino acids. The trim removed 5 bases at V and 5 bases at J, leaving 0 bases unmatched. The CDR3 region is CASSLAGGETQYF. The CDR3 DNA reads TGTGCCAGCAGTCTAGCGGGAGGGGAGACCCAGTACTTC.

The chain has TRBV24-1 and TRBJ2-1; D may be TRBD2 (7 bases). Germline loops: CDR1 KGHDR, CDR2 SFDVKD. Deletions cut 1 base from V and 9 bases from J, with 12 bases between. CDR3 length equals 14 residues. In DNA form, the CDR3 reads TGTGCCACCAGTGATTTTACGGGGGGCGGTGAGCAGTTCTTC. This encodes CATSDFTGGGEQFF.

This clone was observed a few times. The rearrangement uses TRBV5-1 and TRBJ1-1; 7 bases line up with TRBD1. J lost 5 bases, V lost 4 bases, and 17 bases had no gene match. The CDR3 totals 17 residues. Germline V gives CDR1 SGHRS, CDR2 YFSETQ. DNA for the CDR3: TGCGCCAGCAGCCCCCCAGACAGCTGGGACAGCAGGACTGAAGCTTTCTTT. It codes for CASSPPDSWDSRTEAFF.